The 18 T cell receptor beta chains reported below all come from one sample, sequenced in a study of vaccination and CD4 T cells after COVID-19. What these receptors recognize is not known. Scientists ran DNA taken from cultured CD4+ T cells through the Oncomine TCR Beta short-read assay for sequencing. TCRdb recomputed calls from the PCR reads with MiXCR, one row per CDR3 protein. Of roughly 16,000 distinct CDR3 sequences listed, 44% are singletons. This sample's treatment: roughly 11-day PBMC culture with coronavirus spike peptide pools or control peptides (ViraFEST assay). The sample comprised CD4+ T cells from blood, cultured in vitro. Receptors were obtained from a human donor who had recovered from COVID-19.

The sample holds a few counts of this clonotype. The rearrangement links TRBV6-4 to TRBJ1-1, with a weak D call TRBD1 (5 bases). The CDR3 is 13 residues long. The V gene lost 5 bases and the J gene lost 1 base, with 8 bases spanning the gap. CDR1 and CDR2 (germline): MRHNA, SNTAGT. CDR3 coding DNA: TGTGCCAGCAGTCGCAGGGAGAACACTGAAGCTTTCTTT. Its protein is CASSRRENTEAFF.

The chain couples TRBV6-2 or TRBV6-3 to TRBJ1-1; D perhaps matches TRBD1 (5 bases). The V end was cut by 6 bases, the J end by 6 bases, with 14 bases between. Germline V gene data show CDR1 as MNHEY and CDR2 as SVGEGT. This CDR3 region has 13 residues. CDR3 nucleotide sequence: TGTGCCAGCAGACAGGTGTCGAGCGCTGAAGCTTTCTTT. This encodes CASRQVSSAEAFF.

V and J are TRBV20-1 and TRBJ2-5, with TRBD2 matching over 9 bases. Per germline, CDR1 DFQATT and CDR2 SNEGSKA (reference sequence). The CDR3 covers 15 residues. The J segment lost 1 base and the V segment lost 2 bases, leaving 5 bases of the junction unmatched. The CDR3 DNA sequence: TGCAGTGCTAGATCACCGGGACTAGCCCAAGAGACCCAGTACTTC. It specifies CSARSPGLAQETQYF.

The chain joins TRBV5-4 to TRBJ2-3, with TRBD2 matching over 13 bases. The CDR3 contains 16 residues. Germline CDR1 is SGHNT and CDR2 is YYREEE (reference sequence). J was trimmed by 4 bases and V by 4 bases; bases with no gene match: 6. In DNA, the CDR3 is TGTGCCAGCAGCCAGACTAGCGGGAGGTCCGCAGATACGCAGTATTTT. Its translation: CASSQTSGRSADTQYF.

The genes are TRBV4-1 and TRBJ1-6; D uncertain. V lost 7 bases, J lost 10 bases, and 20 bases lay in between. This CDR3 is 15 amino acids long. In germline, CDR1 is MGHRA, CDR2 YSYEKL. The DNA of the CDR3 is TGCGCCAGCACCGCTTTGGGAGGGTTCGCCTCACCCCTCCACTTT. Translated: CASTALGGFASPLHF.

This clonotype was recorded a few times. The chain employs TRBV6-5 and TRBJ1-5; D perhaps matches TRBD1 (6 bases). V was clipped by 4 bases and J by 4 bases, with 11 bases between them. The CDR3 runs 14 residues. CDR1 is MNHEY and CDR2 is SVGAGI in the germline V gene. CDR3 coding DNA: TGTGCCAGCAGTTCGCGGGGGCCGAATCAGCCCCAGCATTTT. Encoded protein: CASSSRGPNQPQHF.

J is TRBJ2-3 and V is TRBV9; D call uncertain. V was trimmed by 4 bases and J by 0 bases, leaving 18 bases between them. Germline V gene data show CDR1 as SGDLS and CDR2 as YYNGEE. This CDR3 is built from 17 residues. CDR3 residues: CASSPEWTGSSTDTQYF. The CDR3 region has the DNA TGTGCCAGCAGCCCAGAGTGGACGGGTTCTAGCACAGATACGCAGTATTTT.

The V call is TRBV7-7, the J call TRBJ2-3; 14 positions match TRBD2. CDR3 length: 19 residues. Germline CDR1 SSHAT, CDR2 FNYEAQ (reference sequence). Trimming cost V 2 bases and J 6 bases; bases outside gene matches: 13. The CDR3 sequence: CASSLKPPGTSGSRDTQYF. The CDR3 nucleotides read TGTGCCAGCAGCTTAAAGCCGCCGGGGACTAGCGGGAGTCGGGATACGCAGTATTTT. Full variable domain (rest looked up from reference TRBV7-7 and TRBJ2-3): GAGVSQSPRYKVTKRGQDVTLRCDPISSHATLYWYQQALGQGPEFLTYFNYEAQPDKSGLPSDRFSAERPEGSISTLTIQRTEQRDSAMYRCASSLKPPGTSGSRDTQYFGPGTRLTVL.

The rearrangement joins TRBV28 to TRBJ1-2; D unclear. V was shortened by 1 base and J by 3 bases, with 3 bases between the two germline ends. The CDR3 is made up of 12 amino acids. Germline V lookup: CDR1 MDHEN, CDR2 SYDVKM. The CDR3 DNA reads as TGTGCCAGCAGTTTATCGGACTATGGCTACACCTTC. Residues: CASSLSDYGYTF.

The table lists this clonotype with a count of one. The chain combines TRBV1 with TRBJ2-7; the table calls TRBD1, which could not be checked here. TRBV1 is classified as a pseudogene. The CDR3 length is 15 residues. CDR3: CTSSPYPGAPDPQYF. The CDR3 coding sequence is TGCACCAGCAGTCCCTATCCGGGAGCCCCGGACCCGCAGTACTTC.

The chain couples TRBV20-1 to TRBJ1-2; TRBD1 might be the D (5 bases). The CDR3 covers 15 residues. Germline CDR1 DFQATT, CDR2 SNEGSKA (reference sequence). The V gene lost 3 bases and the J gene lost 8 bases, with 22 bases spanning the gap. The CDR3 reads CSARGTDPRNPGYTF. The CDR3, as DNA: TGCAGTGCTAGGGGGACCGATCCCCGAAACCCCGGCTACACCTTC.

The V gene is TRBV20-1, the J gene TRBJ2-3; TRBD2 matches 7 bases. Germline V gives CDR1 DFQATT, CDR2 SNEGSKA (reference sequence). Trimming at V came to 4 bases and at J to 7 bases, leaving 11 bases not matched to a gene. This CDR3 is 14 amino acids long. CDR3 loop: CSAMLAERPNTQYF. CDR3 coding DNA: TGCAGTGCTATGCTAGCGGAGCGACCAAATACGCAGTATTTT.

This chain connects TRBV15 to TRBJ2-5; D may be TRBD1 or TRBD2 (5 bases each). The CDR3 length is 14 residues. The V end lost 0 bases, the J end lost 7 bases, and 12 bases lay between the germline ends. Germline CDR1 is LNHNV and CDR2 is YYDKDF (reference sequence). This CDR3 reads CATSRERGMTTQYF. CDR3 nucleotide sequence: TGTGCCACCAGCAGAGAACGGGGCATGACGACCCAGTACTTC.

The CDR3 loop reads CASRPNRQVTGELFF. Here the CDR3 DNA reads TGTGCCAGCAGACCCAACCGGCAGGTCACCGGGGAGCTGTTTTTT. The chain combines TRBV7-2 with TRBJ2-2; D is undetermined. Germline CDR1 is SGHTA and CDR2 is FQGNSA. Trimming removed 6 bases from V and 4 bases from J, with 15 bases in between. The length of the CDR3 is 15 residues.

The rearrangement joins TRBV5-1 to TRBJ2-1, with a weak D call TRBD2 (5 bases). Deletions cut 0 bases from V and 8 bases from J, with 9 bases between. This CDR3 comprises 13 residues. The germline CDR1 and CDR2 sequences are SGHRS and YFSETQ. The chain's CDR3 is CASSLEEGDEQFF. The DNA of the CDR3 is TGCGCCAGCAGCTTGGAAGAGGGCGATGAGCAGTTCTTC.

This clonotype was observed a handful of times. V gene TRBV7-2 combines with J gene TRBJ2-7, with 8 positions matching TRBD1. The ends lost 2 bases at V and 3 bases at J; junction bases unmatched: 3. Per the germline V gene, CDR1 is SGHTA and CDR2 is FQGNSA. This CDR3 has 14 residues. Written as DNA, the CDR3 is TGTGCCAGCAGCTTATTTACAGGGGGCTACGAGCAGTACTTC. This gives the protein CASSLFTGGYEQYF.

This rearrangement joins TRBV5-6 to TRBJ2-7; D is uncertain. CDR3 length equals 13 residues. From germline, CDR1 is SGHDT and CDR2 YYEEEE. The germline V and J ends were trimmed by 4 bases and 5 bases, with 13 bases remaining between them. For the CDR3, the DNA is TGTGCCAGCAGCCTGGCCCGCCGGAACGAGCAGTACTTC. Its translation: CASSLARRNEQYF.

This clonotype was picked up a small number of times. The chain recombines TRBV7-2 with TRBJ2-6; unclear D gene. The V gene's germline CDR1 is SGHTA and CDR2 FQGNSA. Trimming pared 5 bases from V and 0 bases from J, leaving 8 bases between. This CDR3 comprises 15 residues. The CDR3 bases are TGTGCCAGCAGCCGGAAACGCTCTGGGGCCAACGTCCTGACTTTC. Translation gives CASSRKRSGANVLTF.